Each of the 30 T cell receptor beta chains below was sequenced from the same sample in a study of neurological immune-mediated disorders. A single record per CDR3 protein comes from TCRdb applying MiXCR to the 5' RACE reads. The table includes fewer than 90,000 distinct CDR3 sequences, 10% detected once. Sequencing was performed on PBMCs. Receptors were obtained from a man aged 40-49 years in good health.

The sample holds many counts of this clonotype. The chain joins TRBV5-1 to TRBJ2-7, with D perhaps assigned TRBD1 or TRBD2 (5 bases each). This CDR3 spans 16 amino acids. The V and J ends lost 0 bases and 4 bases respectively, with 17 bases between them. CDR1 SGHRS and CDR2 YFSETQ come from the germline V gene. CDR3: CASSLGDPLSLYEQYF. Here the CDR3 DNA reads TGCGCCAGCAGCTTGGGGGACCCCCTCTCCCTTTACGAGCAGTACTTC.

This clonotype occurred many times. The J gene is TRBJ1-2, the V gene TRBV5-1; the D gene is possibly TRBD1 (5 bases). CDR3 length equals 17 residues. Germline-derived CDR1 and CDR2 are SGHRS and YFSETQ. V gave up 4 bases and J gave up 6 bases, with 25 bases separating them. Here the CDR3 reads CASSTDRGRDGGNGYTF. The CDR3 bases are TGCGCCAGCAGCACCGATCGGGGGAGGGACGGCGGAAATGGCTACACCTTC. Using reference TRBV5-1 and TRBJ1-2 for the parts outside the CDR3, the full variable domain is KAGVTQTPRYLIKTRGQQVTLSCSPISGHRSVSWYQQTPGQGLQFLFEYFSETQRNKGNFPGRFSGRQFSNSRSEMNVSTLELGDSALYLCASSTDRGRDGGNGYTFGSGTRLTVV.

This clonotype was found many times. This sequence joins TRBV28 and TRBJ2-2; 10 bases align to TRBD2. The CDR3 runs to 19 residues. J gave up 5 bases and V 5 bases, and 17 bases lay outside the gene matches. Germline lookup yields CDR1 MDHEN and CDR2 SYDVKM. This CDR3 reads CASSPTYPGLARKTGELFF. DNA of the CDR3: TGTGCCAGCAGTCCAACATACCCGGGACTAGCGAGAAAAACCGGGGAGCTGTTTTTT.

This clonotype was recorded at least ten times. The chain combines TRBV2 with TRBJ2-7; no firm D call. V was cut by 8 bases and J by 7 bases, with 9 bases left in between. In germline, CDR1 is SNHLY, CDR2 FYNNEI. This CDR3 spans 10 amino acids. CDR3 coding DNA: TGTGCCAGCCTTGGGCGGGAGCAGTACTTC. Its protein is CASLGREQYF.

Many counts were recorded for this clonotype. The CDR3 nucleotides read TGTGCCAGCAGTGAAGCGCAGGGATATGGCTACACCTTC. Its translation: CASSEAQGYGYTF. The gene calls are TRBV2 and TRBJ1-2; possible D gene TRBD1, 5 bases. Germline lookup yields CDR1 SNHLY and CDR2 FYNNEI. Trimming took off 0 bases at V and 5 bases at J, with 7 bases between the two ends. The CDR3 length is 13 residues.

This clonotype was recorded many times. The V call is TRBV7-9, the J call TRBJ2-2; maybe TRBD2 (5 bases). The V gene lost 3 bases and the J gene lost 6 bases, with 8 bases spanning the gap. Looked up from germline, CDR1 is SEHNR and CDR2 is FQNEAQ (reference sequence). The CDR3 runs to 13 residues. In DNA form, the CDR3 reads TGTGCCAGCAGCTTGGAGGCCGCCGGGGAGCTGTTTTTT. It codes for CASSLEAAGELFF.

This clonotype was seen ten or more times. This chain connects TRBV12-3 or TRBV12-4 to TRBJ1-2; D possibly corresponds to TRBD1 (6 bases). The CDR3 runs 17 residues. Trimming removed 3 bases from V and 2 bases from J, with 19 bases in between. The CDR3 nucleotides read TGTGCCAGCAGTTTTTGGGGGCGAGGAAGTTCCAACTATGGCTACACCTTC. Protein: CASSFWGRGSSNYGYTF.

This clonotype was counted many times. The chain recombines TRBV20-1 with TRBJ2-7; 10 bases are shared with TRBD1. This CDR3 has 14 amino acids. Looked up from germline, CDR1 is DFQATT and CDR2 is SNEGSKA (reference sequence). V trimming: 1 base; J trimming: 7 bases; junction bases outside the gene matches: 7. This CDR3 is CSARAGTGVEEQYF. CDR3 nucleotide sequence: TGCAGTGCTAGAGCCGGGACAGGGGTAGAGGAGCAGTACTTC.

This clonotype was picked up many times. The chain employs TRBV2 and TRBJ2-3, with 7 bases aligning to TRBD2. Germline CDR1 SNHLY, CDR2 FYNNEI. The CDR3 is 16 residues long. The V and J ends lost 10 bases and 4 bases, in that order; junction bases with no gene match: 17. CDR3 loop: CATFSGGYLLPDTQYF. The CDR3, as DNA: TGTGCCACCTTCTCGGGGGGTTACCTCCTTCCAGATACGCAGTATTTT.

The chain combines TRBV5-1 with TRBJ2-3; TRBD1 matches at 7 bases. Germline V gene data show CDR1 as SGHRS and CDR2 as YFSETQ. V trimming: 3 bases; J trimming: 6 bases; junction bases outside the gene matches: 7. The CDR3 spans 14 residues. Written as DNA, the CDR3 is TGCGCCAGCAGCTCCGGGACAGCATCGGATACGCAGTATTTT. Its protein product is CASSSGTASDTQYF.

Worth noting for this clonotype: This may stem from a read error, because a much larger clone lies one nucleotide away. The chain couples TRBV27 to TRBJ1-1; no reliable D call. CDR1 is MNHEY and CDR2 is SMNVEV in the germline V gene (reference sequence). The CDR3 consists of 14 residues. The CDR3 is CTSSKQGLLLEAFF. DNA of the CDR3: TGTACCAGCAGTAAGCAAGGATTGCTCCTTGAAGCTTTCTTT.

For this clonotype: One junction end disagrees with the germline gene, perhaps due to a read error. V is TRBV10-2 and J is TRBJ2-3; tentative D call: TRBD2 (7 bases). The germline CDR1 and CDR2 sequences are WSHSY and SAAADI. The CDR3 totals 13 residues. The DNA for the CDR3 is TGTGCCAGCGGGGACATGGTAGTAGATACGCAGTATTTT. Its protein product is CASGDMVVDTQYF.

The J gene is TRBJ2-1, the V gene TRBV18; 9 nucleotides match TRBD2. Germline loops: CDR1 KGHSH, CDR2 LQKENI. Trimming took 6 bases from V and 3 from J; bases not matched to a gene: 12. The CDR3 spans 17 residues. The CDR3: CASSPDLAGTDYNEQFF. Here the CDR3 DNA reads TGTGCCAGCTCCCCGGACCTAGCGGGGACCGACTACAATGAGCAGTTCTTC.

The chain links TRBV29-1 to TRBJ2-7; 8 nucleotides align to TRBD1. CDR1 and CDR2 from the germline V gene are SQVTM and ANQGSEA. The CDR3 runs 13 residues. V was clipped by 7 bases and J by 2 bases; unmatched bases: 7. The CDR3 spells CSATGGPAYEQYF. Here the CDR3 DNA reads TGCAGCGCCACAGGGGGTCCCGCCTACGAGCAGTACTTC.

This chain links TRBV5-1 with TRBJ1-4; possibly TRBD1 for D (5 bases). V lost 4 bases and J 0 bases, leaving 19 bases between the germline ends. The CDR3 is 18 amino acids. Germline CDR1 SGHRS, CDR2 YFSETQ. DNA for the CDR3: TGCGCCAGCAGCGAGGTACCCTTAGCCAGGGCAACTAATGAAAAACTGTTTTTT. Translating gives CASSEVPLARATNEKLFF.

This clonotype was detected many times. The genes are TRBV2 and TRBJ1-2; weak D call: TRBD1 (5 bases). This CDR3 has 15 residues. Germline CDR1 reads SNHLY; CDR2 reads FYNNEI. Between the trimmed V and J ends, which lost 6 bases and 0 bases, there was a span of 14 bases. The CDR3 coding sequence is TGTGCCAGCAGATACGGGGCGAACACTAACTATGGCTACACCTTC. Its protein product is CASRYGANTNYGYTF.

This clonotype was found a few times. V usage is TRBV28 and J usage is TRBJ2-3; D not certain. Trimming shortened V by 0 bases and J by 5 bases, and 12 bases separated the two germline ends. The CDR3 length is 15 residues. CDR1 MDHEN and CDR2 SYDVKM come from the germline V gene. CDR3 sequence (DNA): TGTGCCAGCAGTTTATGGGGCACCAAGGGAGATACGCAGTATTTT. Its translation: CASSLWGTKGDTQYF.

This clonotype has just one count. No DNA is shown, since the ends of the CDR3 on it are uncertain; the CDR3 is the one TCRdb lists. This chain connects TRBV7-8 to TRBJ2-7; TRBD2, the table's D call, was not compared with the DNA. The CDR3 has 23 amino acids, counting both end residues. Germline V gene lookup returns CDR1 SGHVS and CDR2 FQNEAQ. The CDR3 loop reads CASSIYLCSVEGAGLALCYEQYF.

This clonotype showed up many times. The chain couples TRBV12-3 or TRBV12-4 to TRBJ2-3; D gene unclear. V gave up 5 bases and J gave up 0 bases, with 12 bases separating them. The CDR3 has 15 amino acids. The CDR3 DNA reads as TGTGCCAGCAGTCGCAGGATGGGTAGCACAGATACGCAGTATTTT. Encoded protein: CASSRRMGSTDTQYF.

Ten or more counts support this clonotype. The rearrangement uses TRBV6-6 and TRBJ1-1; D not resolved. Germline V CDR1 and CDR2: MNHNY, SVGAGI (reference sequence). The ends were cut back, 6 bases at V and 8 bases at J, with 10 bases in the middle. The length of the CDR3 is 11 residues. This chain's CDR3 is CASSPSFEAFF. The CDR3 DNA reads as TGTGCCAGCAGCCCCTCTTTCGAAGCTTTCTTT.

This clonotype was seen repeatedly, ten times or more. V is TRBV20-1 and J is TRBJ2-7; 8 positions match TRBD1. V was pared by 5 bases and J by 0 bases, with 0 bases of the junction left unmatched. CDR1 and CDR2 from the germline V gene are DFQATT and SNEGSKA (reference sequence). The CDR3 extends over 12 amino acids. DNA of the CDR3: TGCAGTGCTGGACAGGGCTCCTACGAGCAGTACTTC. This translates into CSAGQGSYEQYF.

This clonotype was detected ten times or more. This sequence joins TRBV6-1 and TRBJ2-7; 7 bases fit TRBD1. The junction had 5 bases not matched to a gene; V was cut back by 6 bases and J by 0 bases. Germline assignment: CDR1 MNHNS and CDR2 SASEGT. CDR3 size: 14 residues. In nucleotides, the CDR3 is TGTGCCAGCAGGAGGGGACAGAGCTCCTACGAGCAGTACTTC. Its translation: CASRRGQSSYEQYF.

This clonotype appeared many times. The CDR3 coding sequence is TGCGCCAGCAGCGACTCCCGTATAACAGGGGATGATGGCTACACCTTC. Its translation: CASSDSRITGDDGYTF. The chain employs TRBV5-1 and TRBJ1-2, with 7 bases lining up with TRBD1. V gave up 4 bases and J gave up 6 bases; unmatched junction bases: 15. Germline CDR1 is SGHRS and CDR2 is YFSETQ. The CDR3 length is 16 residues. The full variable domain, its missing parts supplied by reference TRBV5-1 and TRBJ1-2, is KAGVTQTPRYLIKTRGQQVTLSCSPISGHRSVSWYQQTPGQGLQFLFEYFSETQRNKGNFPGRFSGRQFSNSRSEMNVSTLELGDSALYLCASSDSRITGDDGYTFGSGTRLTVV.

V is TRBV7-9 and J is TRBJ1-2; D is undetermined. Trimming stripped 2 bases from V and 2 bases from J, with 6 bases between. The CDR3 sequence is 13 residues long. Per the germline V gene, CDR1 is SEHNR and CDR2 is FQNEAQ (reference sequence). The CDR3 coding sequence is TGTGCCAGCAGCTTACCAGTCAACTATGGCTACACCTTC. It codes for CASSLPVNYGYTF.

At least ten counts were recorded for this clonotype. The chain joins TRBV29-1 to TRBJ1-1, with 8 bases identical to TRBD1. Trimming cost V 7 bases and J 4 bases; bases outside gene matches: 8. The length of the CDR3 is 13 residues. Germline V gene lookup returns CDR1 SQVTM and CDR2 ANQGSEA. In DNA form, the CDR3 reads TGCAGCGCTTGGACAGGGAGGAGCACTGAAGCTTTCTTT. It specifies CSAWTGRSTEAFF. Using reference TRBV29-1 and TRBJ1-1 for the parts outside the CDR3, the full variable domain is SAVISQKPSRDICQRGTSLTIQCQVDSQVTMMFWYRQQPGQSLTLIATANQGSEATYESGFVIDKFPISRPNLTFSTLTVSNMSPEDSSIYLCSAWTGRSTEAFFGQGTRLTVV.

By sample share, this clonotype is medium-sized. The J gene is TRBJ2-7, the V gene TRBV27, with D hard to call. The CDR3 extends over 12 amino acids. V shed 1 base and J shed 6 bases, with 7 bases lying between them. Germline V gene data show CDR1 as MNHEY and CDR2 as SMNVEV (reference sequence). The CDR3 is CASSLLNGEQYF. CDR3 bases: TGTGCCAGCAGTTTATTGAACGGCGAGCAGTACTTC.

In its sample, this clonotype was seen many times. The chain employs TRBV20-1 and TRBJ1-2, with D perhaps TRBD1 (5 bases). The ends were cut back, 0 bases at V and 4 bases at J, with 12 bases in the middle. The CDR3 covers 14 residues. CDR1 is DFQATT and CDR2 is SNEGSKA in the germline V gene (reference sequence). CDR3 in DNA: TGCAGTGCTAGAGATCGGGGGGGTAGCTATGGCTACACCTTC. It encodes CSARDRGGSYGYTF.

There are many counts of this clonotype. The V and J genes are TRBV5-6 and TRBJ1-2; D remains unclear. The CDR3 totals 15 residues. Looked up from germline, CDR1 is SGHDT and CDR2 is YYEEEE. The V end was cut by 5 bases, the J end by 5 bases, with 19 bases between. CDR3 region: CASRPMDQDLYGYTF. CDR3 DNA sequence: TGTGCCAGCAGACCAATGGACCAGGACCTATATGGCTACACCTTC.

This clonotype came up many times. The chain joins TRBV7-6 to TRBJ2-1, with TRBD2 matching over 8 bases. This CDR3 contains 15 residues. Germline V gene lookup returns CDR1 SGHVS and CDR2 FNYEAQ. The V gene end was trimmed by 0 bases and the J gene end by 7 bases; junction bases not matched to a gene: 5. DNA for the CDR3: TGTGCCAGCAGCTTAGCAGCGGGAGCTTGGAATGAGCAGTTCTTC. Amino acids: CASSLAAGAWNEQFF. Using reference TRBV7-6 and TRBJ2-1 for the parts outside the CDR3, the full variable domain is GAGVSQSPRYKVTKRGQDVALRCDPISGHVSLYWYRQALGQGPEFLTYFNYEAQQDKSGLPNDRFSAERPEGSISTLTIQRTEQRDSAMYRCASSLAAGAWNEQFFGPGTRLTVL.

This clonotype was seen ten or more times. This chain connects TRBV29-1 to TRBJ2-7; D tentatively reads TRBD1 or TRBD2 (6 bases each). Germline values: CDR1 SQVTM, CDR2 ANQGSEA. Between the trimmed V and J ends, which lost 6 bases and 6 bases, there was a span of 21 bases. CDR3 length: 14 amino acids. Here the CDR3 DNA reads TGCAGCGTGATACCCCAAACCGGGGGCGGCGAGCAGTACTTC. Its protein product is CSVIPQTGGGEQYF.